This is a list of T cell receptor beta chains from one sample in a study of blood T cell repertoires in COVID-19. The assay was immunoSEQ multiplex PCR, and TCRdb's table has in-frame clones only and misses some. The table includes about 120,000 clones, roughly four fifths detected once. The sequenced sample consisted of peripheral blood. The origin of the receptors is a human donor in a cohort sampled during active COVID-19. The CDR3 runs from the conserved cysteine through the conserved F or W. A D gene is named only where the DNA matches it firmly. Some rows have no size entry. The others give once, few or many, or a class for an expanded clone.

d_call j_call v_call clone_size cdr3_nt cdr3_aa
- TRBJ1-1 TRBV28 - TGTGCCAGCAGTTTACCGGTCCTGAACACTGAAGCTTTCTTT CASSLPVLNTEAFF
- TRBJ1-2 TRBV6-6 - TGTGCCAGCAGTTACCAGGATTCCTACACCTTC CASSYQDSYTF
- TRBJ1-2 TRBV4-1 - TGCGCCAGCAGCCAAGATTCAGGTAGAGAGTCCTATGGCTACACCTTC CASSQDSGRESYGYTF
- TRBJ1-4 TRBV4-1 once TGCGCCAGCAGCCTGAGACAGGAATTAAGAAAACTGTTTTTT CASSLRQELRKLFF
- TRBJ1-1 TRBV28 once TGTGCCAGCAGTTTATCGGGGTTGGGAGCTTTCTTT CASSLSGLGAFF
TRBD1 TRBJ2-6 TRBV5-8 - TGTGCCAGCAGCTTGGGGACAGGGGGCTCTGGGGCCAACGTCCTGACTTTC CASSLGTGGSGANVLTF
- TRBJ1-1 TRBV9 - TGTGCCAGCAGCGTAGCCCCAGGGGACACTGAAGCTTTCTTT CASSVAPGDTEAFF
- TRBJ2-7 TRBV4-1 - TGCGCCAGCAGCCAAGAATGGAGGACAGCTTTCCACGAGCAGTACTTC CASSQEWRTAFHEQYF
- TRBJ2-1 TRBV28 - TGTGCCAGCAGGGGCGGGGTAAGCTCCTACAATGAGCAGTTCTTC CASRGGVSSYNEQFF
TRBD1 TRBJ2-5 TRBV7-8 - TGTGCCAGCAGCTTAGGAGAACAGGGGGCCCAGTACTTC CASSLGEQGAQYF
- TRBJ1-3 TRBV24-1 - TGTGCCACCAGTGATTCTTTGAACACCATATATTTT CATSDSLNTIYF
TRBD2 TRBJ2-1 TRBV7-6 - TGTGCCAGCAGCTTGGGACTAGCGGGGGTCCTAAGCTCCTACAATGAGCAGTTCTTC CASSLGLAGVLSSYNEQFF
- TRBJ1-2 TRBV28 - TGTGCCAGCAGTTTCGACAGCAACTATGGCTACACCTTC CASSFDSNYGYTF
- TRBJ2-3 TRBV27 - TGTGCCAGCAGTTTAGTAATCCAGGCCGATACGCAGTATTTT CASSLVIQADTQYF
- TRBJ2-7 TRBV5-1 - TGCGCCAGCAGCTTTTCTTGGGGAGCCTCACCCTACGAGCAGTACTTC CASSFSWGASPYEQYF
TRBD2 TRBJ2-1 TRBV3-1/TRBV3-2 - TGTGCCAGCAGCCAAGATAGTAGCGGGGCCTGGAATGAGCAGTTCTTC CASSQDSSGAWNEQFF
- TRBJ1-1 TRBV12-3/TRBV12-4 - TGTGCCAGCAGCCTCACAAGGAACACTGAAGCTTTCTTT CASSLTRNTEAFF
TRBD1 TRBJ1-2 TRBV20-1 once TGCAGTGCTAGTGGCAATGACAGGGGGGAGTCCGGCTACACCTTC CSASGNDRGESGYTF
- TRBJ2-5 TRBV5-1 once TGCGCCAGCAACTACCAAGAGACCCAGTACTTC CASNYQETQYF
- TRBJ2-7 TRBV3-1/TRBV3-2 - TGTGCCAGCAGCCTGCCCTTACGGGTTGTAGTGTCCTACGAGCAGTACTTC CASSLPLRVVVSYEQYF
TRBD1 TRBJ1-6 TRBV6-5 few TGTGCCAGCGGGACAGTTAGCTCCTATAATTCACCCCTCCACTTT CASGTVSSYNSPLHF
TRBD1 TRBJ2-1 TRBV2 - TGTGCCAGCAGGGATTCCGGGACAGGGCCGAGGAGCCATGAGCAGTTCTTC CASRDSGTGPRSHEQFF
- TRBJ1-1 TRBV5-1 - TGCGCCAGCAGCCCACGGACAGAGATGAAGAACACTGAAGCTTTCTTT CASSPRTEMKNTEAFF